This entry describes one T cell receptor beta chain. Its target is not known. The entry originates in a study of cytomegalovirus exposure and HLA in healthy donors. PCR employed 60 Vbeta and 13 Jbeta primers. Some clones are missing from TCRdb's copy, which holds only in-frame ones; the method was immunoSEQ multiplex PCR. The sample holds roughly 100,000 clones, around 83% seen once. Points from the study as a whole: Rare sequences made up most TCRs, while some public TCRs were found in many donors.

This TCR was sampled from a female donor in good health and CMV-seropositive. Sequences were obtained from PBMCs.

The CDR3 sequence: CASSNRDRGSHEQYF. CDR3 bases: TGTGCCAGCAGCAACCGGGACAGGGGTTCCCACGAGCAGTACTTC. This chain connects TRBV9 to TRBJ2-7; 10 nucleotides match TRBD1. CDR3 length equals 15 residues. Per the germline V gene, CDR1 is SGDLS and CDR2 is YYNGEE. Trimming took 4 bases from V and 5 from J; bases not matched to a gene: 9.